This is a list of T cell receptor beta chains from one sample in a study of vaccination effects on CD4 cells after COVID-19. The method was immunoSEQ multiplex PCR; TCRdb's version includes in-frame clones alone and lacks a portion of them. Seen here are fewer than 80,000 clones, about 67% observed once, and the top ten hold around 1.5%. For these TCRs, the target antigens are not known. The specimen comprised CD4+ T cells from PBMCs cultured with HCoV-229E spike peptides, sampled after COVID-19 vaccination. These receptors were taken from a human donor who received a COVID-19 vaccine. Both conserved end residues are part of each CDR3. The D gene is left open where the match is weak. Clone sizes are given selectively: once, few, many, or a class where the clone is expanded.

d_call	v_call	j_call	clone_size	cdr3_nt	cdr3_aa
NA	TRBV4-1	TRBJ1-2	NA	TGCGCCAGCAGCCAAGCGGGGACAAGTTTACACTATGGCTACACCTTC	CASSQAGTSLHYGYTF
NA	TRBV5-1	TRBJ2-1	few	TGCGCCAGCATACAGGGCCCCCCCGGCAATGAGCAGTTCTTC	CASIQGPPGNEQFF
NA	TRBV9	TRBJ2-2	NA	TGTGCCAGCAGCGTAGCGGGTTTGGGGAACACCGGGGAGCTGTTTTTT	CASSVAGLGNTGELFF
TRBD2	TRBV5-1	TRBJ2-1	NA	TGCGCCAGCAGCTTGCCCGGGCTAGCGGGGGGGTACAATGAGCAGTTCTTC	CASSLPGLAGGYNEQFF
NA	TRBV18	TRBJ2-2	NA	TGTGCCAGCTCACAAACCGGGCTCCAGAACACCGGGGAGCTGTTTTTT	CASSQTGLQNTGELFF
NA	TRBV18	TRBJ1-2	NA	TGTGCCAGCTCACTCTCGACAGTAGATGGCTACACCTTC	CASSLSTVDGYTF
NA	TRBV24-1	TRBJ2-1	once	TGTGCCACCAGTGACCAAAGACAGGCGGGAGTTTACAATGAGCAGTTCTTC	CATSDQRQAGVYNEQFF
NA	TRBV7-9	TRBJ2-5	NA	TGTGCCAGCAGCAAACTAACCCATCAAGAGACCCAGTACTTC	CASSKLTHQETQYF
NA	TRBV19	TRBJ1-5	NA	TGTGCCAGTAGTATAAAAGGCGGGGGGGCTCAGCCCCAGCATTTT	CASSIKGGGAQPQHF
NA	TRBV24-1	TRBJ1-1	NA	TGTGCCACCGCCTTTGGGCCTGAAGCTTTCTTT	CATAFGPEAFF
TRBD1	TRBV5-1	TRBJ2-5	NA	TGCGCCAGCAGCTTGGGGACAGGGGGTGCCCAAGAGACCCAGTACTTC	CASSLGTGGAQETQYF
NA	TRBV3-1/TRBV3-2	TRBJ2-3	NA	TGTGCCAGCAGCCGTACTCAGCAAGGCACAGATACGCAGTATTTT	CASSRTQQGTDTQYF
NA	TRBV7-2	TRBJ1-1	NA	TGTGCCAGCAGCATAAAGCAATCGAACACTGAAGCTTTCTTT	CASSIKQSNTEAFF
NA	TRBV11-3	TRBJ2-2	NA	TGTGCCAGCAGCGACAAACAGGGTGGAACCGGGGAGCTGTTTTTT	CASSDKQGGTGELFF
NA	TRBV6-4	TRBJ1-3	NA	TGTGCCAGCAGTCCAGGGGCAGCGAACACCATATATTTT	CASSPGAANTIYF
TRBD1	TRBV19	TRBJ1-5	few	TGTGCCAGTAGTAGACAGGGGCTCGGCAATCAGCCCCAGCATTTT	CASSRQGLGNQPQHF
TRBD2	TRBV10-1	TRBJ2-5	few	TGCGCCAGCAGTGCGGGACTAGCGGGGGGGACCCAAGAGACCCAGTACTTC	CASSAGLAGGTQETQYF
NA	TRBV9	TRBJ2-5	NA	TGTGCCAGCAGCGCTCAGTCTAGGAGGCAAGAGACCCAGTACTTC	CASSAQSRRQETQYF
TRBD1	TRBV2	TRBJ1-3	NA	TGTGCCACCGGGCGACAGGGGGCGGGAAACACCATATATTTT	CATGRQGAGNTIYF
NA	TRBV7-8	TRBJ2-3	once	TGTGCCAGCAGCTTAGCCAGGGTGGATACGCAGTATTTT	CASSLARVDTQYF
TRBD1	TRBV3-1/TRBV3-2	TRBJ1-4	NA	TGTGCCAGCAGTCAGAGACAGGGCCCGGGCGAAAAACTGTTTTTT	CASSQRQGPGEKLFF
TRBD1	TRBV5-1	TRBJ1-2	NA	TGCGCCAGCAGTCAGCAGGGACAGGGTGATGCCTACACCTTC	CASSQQGQGDAYTF
NA	TRBV4-1	TRBJ2-3	once	TGCGCCAGCAGCCAAGCTCGGGATGGAGCGTTAGATACGCAGTATTTT	CASSQARDGALDTQYF
TRBD2	TRBV7-9	TRBJ2-5	NA	TGTGCCAGCAGCCCGCCGGGGACTAGCGGGGGGGCGAGAGAGACCCAGTACTTC	CASSPPGTSGGARETQYF
NA	TRBV5-4	TRBJ1-1	NA	TGTGCCAGCAGCTCTCACTTGAACACTGAAGCTTTCTTT	CASSSHLNTEAFF
NA	TRBV19	TRBJ1-2	NA	TGTGCCAGTAGTACGACAGGCTATGGCTACACCTTC	CASSTTGYGYTF
NA	TRBV5-1	TRBJ2-3	NA	TGCGCCAGCAGGCAAAGTCCTAGCACAGATACGCAGTATTTT	CASRQSPSTDTQYF
NA	TRBV5-6	TRBJ2-5	NA	TGTGCCAGCAGCTTGGTATCGGCCAGCCAAGAGACCCAGTACTTC	CASSLVSASQETQYF
TRBD1	TRBV6-6	TRBJ1-3	NA	TGTGCCAGCAGACCTGGACAGGGGGCTGGAAACACCATATATTTT	CASRPGQGAGNTIYF
NA	TRBV10-3	TRBJ1-1	NA	TGTGCCATCTCATCAGAGAACACTGAAGCTTTCTTT	CAISSENTEAFF
TRBD1	TRBV18	TRBJ1-4	NA	TGTGCCAGCTCCCCCGGGACAGGGGAGGAAAAACTGTTTTTT	CASSPGTGEEKLFF
NA	TRBV29-1	TRBJ1-6	NA	TGCAGCGTTGAAGATCAGAAGGGGACATCCCACTTT	CSVEDQKGTSHF
NA	TRBV5-1	TRBJ2-2	NA	TGCGCCAGCAGCTTGGCCCTGGGGGCGAACACCGGGGAGCTGTTTTTT	CASSLALGANTGELFF
NA	TRBV24-1	TRBJ1-5	NA	TGTGCCACCAGCCAGGGCAATCAGCCCCAGCATTTT	CATSQGNQPQHF
TRBD1	TRBV7-3	TRBJ1-1	NA	TGTGCCAGCAGCTTCGGGACAGTTAACACTGAAGCTTTCTTT	CASSFGTVNTEAFF
NA	TRBV28	TRBJ1-3	NA	TGTGCCAGCAGCCCCCTCCCCATCTCTGGAAACACCATATATTTT	CASSPLPISGNTIYF
NA	TRBV19	TRBJ2-5	NA	TGTGCCAGTAGTTCGGGGGGCCTCGACCAAGAGACCCAGTACTTC	CASSSGGLDQETQYF
TRBD2	TRBV5-5	TRBJ2-5	NA	TGTGCCAGCAGCCCCCAGCGGGGGTCGGGGGAGACCCAGTACTTC	CASSPQRGSGETQYF
TRBD1	TRBV5-1	TRBJ2-5	few	TGCGCCAGCAGCCCCAGGACAGGGGGAGCAACCCAGTACTTC	CASSPRTGGATQYF
TRBD1	TRBV12-3/TRBV12-4	TRBJ1-5	NA	TGTGCCAGCAACGGACAGGTTGGTCAGCCCCAGCATTTT	CASNGQVGQPQHF
NA	TRBV6-1	TRBJ1-5	NA	TGTGCCAGCAGTGAAGTAGGGACGGAGGATCAGCCCCAGCATTTT	CASSEVGTEDQPQHF
TRBD1	TRBV6-5	TRBJ2-2	NA	TGTGCCAGTTTCAGGACAGGGGACACCGGGGAGCTGTTTTTT	CASFRTGDTGELFF
NA	TRBV19	TRBJ2-1	NA	TGTGCCAGTAGTATAGATCAGGCAGAGCAGTTCTTC	CASSIDQAEQFF
NA	TRBV5-5	TRBJ1-2	once	TGTGCCAGCAAGGACGACGGGAACTATGGCTACACCTTC	CASKDDGNYGYTF
TRBD1	TRBV28	TRBJ1-2	medium-sized	TGTGCCAGCAGTTTCGGGACAGGAGCCCTCTATGGCTACACCTTC	CASSFGTGALYGYTF
TRBD1	TRBV30	TRBJ1-2	few	TGTGCCTGGATGGGGGACAGAACCCATGGGGGCTACACCTTC	CAWMGDRTHGGYTF
TRBD1	TRBV7-9	TRBJ1-2	NA	TGTGCCAGCAGCTCTAGCATCGGGACAGGGATACGCTACACCTTC	CASSSSIGTGIRYTF
NA	TRBV24-1	TRBJ1-1	NA	TGTGCCACCATGAAACCCGGGGAAACTGAAGCTTTCTTT	CATMKPGETEAFF
NA	TRBV24-1	TRBJ2-1	once	TGTGCCACCAGTGATCCCTCCCAGGGCGATGAGCAGTTCTTC	CATSDPSQGDEQFF
TRBD1	TRBV24-1	TRBJ2-1	NA	TGTGCCACCAGTGATCCGACAGGGATGTCCTACAATGAGCAGTTCTTC	CATSDPTGMSYNEQFF
TRBD2	TRBV7-8	TRBJ2-3	NA	TGTGCCAGCAGCCCCCGGAGGGGTGAAGCGGGGGGGCAAGATACGCAGTATTTT	CASSPRRGEAGGQDTQYF
NA	TRBV10-1	TRBJ1-2	NA	TGCGCCAGCAGTGAACAGACAATGTCTGGCTACACCTTC	CASSEQTMSGYTF